This is a list of T cell receptor beta chains from one sample in a study of OX40 agonist ivuxolimab in advanced cancers. This table comes from immunoSEQ multiplex PCR, and its TCRdb copy is limited to in-frame clones, with some not included. The data show 65,000 to 90,000 clones, roughly 90% seen once. The sequencing used CD4+ or CD8+ T cells sorted from blood, collected in a trial of the OX40 agonist ivuxolimab. The receptors were sampled from an adult with an advanced solid tumor such as melanoma, head and neck, liver or kidney cancer. Both conserved end residues are part of each CDR3. Fields, in order: V gene, J gene, D gene, clone size, CDR3 protein, CDR3 DNA. A D gene is named only where the DNA matches it firmly. Size is stated for part of the rows, as once, few or many counts, or as a class when the clone is expanded.

v_gene: TRBV7-9; j_gene: TRBJ1-2; d_gene: TRBD1; abundance: few; CDR3aa: CASSMTGQLNYGYTF; CDR3nt: TGTGCCAGCAGCATGACAGGGCAACTCAACTATGGCTACACCTTC
v_gene: TRBV27; j_gene: TRBJ2-7; d_gene: TRBD2; abundance: -; CDR3aa: CASSLLGLAEPLAQYF; CDR3nt: TGTGCCAGCAGTTTATTAGGCCTAGCGGAGCCCTTAGCGCAGTACTTC
v_gene: TRBV10-2; j_gene: TRBJ2-7; d_gene: -; abundance: -; CDR3aa: CASSESPYYEQYF; CDR3nt: TGCGCCAGCAGTGAGTCGCCGTACTACGAGCAGTACTTC
v_gene: TRBV28; j_gene: TRBJ1-1; d_gene: -; abundance: -; CDR3aa: CASGVNTEAFF; CDR3nt: TGTGCCAGCGGGGTCAACACTGAAGCTTTCTTT
v_gene: TRBV6-4; j_gene: TRBJ1-1; d_gene: -; abundance: -; CDR3aa: CASSEQLNTEAFF; CDR3nt: TGTGCCAGCAGTGAACAGCTGAACACTGAAGCTTTCTTT
v_gene: TRBV4-1; j_gene: TRBJ1-1; d_gene: TRBD1; abundance: -; CDR3aa: CASSPADRDATEAFF; CDR3nt: TGCGCCAGCAGCCCTGCCGACAGGGACGCCACTGAAGCTTTCTTT
v_gene: TRBV10-2; j_gene: TRBJ2-7; d_gene: -; abundance: -; CDR3aa: CASSQSYEQYF; CDR3nt: TGCGCCAGCAGCCAGAGCTACGAGCAGTACTTC
v_gene: TRBV11-2; j_gene: TRBJ2-7; d_gene: TRBD2; abundance: -; CDR3aa: CASSLVLAGYEQYF; CDR3nt: TGTGCCAGCAGCTTAGTGCTAGCGGGATACGAGCAGTACTTC
v_gene: TRBV27; j_gene: TRBJ2-4; d_gene: -; abundance: -; CDR3aa: CAIYQRGGTAKNIQYF; CDR3nt: TGTGCCATATATCAAAGGGGGGGAACGGCCAAAAACATTCAGTACTTC
v_gene: TRBV28; j_gene: TRBJ2-7; d_gene: -; abundance: few; CDR3aa: CASRLGDPGYPSDF; CDR3nt: TGTGCCAGCCGCCTGGGGGATCCAGGGTACCCTTCGGACTTC
v_gene: TRBV25-1; j_gene: TRBJ2-6; d_gene: -; abundance: -; CDR3aa: CASSAATGSYSGANVLTF; CDR3nt: TGTGCCAGCAGTGCAGCGACAGGTTCCTACTCTGGGGCCAACGTCCTGACTTTC
v_gene: TRBV11-2; j_gene: TRBJ2-4; d_gene: -; abundance: -; CDR3aa: CASSSYRERLAKNIQYF; CDR3nt: TGTGCCAGCAGCTCGTACAGGGAAAGATTAGCCAAAAACATTCAGTACTTC
v_gene: TRBV11-1; j_gene: TRBJ2-3; d_gene: -; abundance: -; CDR3aa: CASSLFNGDTQYF; CDR3nt: TGTGCCAGCAGCTTATTTAATGGGGATACGCAGTATTTT
v_gene: TRBV7-5; j_gene: TRBJ2-5; d_gene: -; abundance: -; CDR3aa: CARSFWQEQETQYF; CDR3nt: TGTGCCAGAAGCTTCTGGCAGGAACAAGAGACCCAGTACTTC
v_gene: TRBV11-1; j_gene: TRBJ1-1; d_gene: -; abundance: -; CDR3aa: CASSSQQVNTEAFF; CDR3nt: TGTGCCAGCAGCTCGCAACAGGTGAACACTGAAGCTTTCTTT
v_gene: TRBV7-2; j_gene: TRBJ2-7; d_gene: -; abundance: -; CDR3aa: CASSPSPGYEQYF; CDR3nt: TGTGCCAGCAGCCCTTCCCCGGGCTACGAGCAGTACTTC
v_gene: TRBV7-9; j_gene: TRBJ2-7; d_gene: -; abundance: -; CDR3aa: CASGLYEQYF; CDR3nt: TGTGCCAGCGGCCTCTACGAGCAGTACTTC
v_gene: TRBV9; j_gene: TRBJ2-5; d_gene: -; abundance: -; CDR3aa: CASSVRGGIGETQYF; CDR3nt: TGTGCCAGCAGCGTTAGGGGGGGCATTGGAGAGACCCAGTACTTC
v_gene: TRBV7-2; j_gene: TRBJ2-6; d_gene: -; abundance: few; CDR3aa: CASSSQGPGANVLTF; CDR3nt: TGTGCCAGCAGCTCACAGGGTCCCGGGGCCAACGTCCTGACTTTC
v_gene: TRBV7-3; j_gene: TRBJ2-1; d_gene: TRBD2; abundance: -; CDR3aa: CASSLALAGDDEQFF; CDR3nt: TGTGCCAGCAGCTTAGCACTAGCGGGAGACGATGAGCAGTTCTTC
v_gene: TRBV7-3; j_gene: TRBJ2-2; d_gene: -; abundance: -; CDR3aa: CASSKQAGPGELFF; CDR3nt: TGTGCCAGCAGCAAGCAAGCGGGCCCCGGGGAGCTGTTTTTT
v_gene: TRBV7-3; j_gene: TRBJ2-1; d_gene: -; abundance: -; CDR3aa: CASSPYGSSNEQFF; CDR3nt: TGTGCCAGCAGCCCGTACGGGAGCTCCAATGAGCAGTTCTTC
v_gene: TRBV7-3; j_gene: TRBJ2-7; d_gene: -; abundance: -; CDR3aa: CASSLSRGPYEQYF; CDR3nt: TGTGCCAGCAGCTTAAGCAGGGGCCCCTACGAGCAGTACTTC
v_gene: TRBV27; j_gene: TRBJ2-4; d_gene: TRBD1; abundance: -; CDR3aa: CASSPGTGRAKNIQYF; CDR3nt: TGTGCCAGCAGTCCAGGGACAGGTCGAGCCAAAAACATTCAGTACTTC
v_gene: TRBV7-3; j_gene: TRBJ2-7; d_gene: -; abundance: -; CDR3aa: CASSLVDEQYF; CDR3nt: TGTGCCAGCAGCTTAGTCGACGAGCAGTACTTC
v_gene: TRBV6-1; j_gene: TRBJ2-1; d_gene: TRBD2; abundance: -; CDR3aa: CASSGLAGGEQFF; CDR3nt: TGTGCCAGCAGTGGGTTAGCGGGAGGTGAGCAGTTCTTC
v_gene: TRBV7-9; j_gene: TRBJ1-4; d_gene: -; abundance: -; CDR3aa: CASSLIATGATNEKLFF; CDR3nt: TGTGCCAGCAGCTTAATCGCCACAGGCGCAACTAATGAAAAACTGTTTTTT
v_gene: TRBV2; j_gene: TRBJ2-2; d_gene: -; abundance: -; CDR3aa: CASSGGMSGTGELFF; CDR3nt: TGTGCCAGCAGTGGGGGTATGAGTGGCACCGGGGAGCTGTTTTTT
v_gene: TRBV6-1; j_gene: TRBJ2-1; d_gene: TRBD2; abundance: once; CDR3aa: CASTTSGKHEQFF; CDR3nt: TGTGCCAGCACCACTAGCGGGAAACATGAGCAGTTCTTC
v_gene: TRBV30; j_gene: TRBJ2-7; d_gene: TRBD2; abundance: -; CDR3aa: CAWSVPGTTYEQYF; CDR3nt: TGTGCCTGGAGTGTACCCGGGACTACCTACGAGCAGTACTTC
v_gene: TRBV2; j_gene: TRBJ2-2; d_gene: -; abundance: once; CDR3aa: CASSEVISGELFF; CDR3nt: TGTGCCAGCAGTGAGGTCATTTCCGGGGAGCTGTTTTTT